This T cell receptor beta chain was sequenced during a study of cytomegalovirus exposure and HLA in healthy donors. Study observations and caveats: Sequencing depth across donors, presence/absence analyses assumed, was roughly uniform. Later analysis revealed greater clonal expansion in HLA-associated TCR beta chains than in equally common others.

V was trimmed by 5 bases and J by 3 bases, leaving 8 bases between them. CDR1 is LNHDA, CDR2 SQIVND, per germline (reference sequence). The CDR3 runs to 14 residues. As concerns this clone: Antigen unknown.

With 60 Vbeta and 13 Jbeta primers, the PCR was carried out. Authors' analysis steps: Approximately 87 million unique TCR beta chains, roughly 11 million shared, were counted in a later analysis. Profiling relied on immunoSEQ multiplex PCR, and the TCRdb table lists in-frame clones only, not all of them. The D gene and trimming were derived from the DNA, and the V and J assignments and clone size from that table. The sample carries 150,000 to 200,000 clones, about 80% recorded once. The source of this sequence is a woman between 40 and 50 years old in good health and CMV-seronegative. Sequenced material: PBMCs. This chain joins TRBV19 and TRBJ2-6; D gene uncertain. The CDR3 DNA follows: TGTGCCAGTAGTGAGGCATATGGGGCCAACGTCCTGACTTTC. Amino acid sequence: CASSEAYGANVLTF.